Sequencing of this T cell receptor beta chain was carried out in a study of vaccination effects on CD4 cells after COVID-19. As for this clone: Its antigen is unknown.

The protocol was immunoSEQ multiplex PCR, while the TCRdb copy is restricted to in-frame clones and leaves out a portion. This table has roughly 27,000 clones, over 75% appearing once. Germline V CDR1 and CDR2: SGHTS, YDEGEE. This CDR3 is built from 16 residues. V gave up 3 bases and J gave up 3 bases, with 15 bases separating them. Antigen-specific CD4+ T cells were expanded with viral peptide pools in the ViraFEST assay before sequencing. Isolating CD4+ T cells followed roughly ten days of culture. Two-dose vaccination with either BNT162b2 or mRNA-1273 was given to the participants. This sequence was found in a human donor who received a COVID-19 vaccine. Some clones in this sample may be carry-over from other donors' samples. This sequence joins TRBV5-8 and TRBJ1-4; tentatively, D is TRBD1 (5 bases). The input for sequencing was CD4+ T cells from PBMCs cultured with SARS-CoV-2 spike peptides, taken after COVID-19 vaccination. CDR3 protein: CASSSSQGDPNEKLFF. In nucleotides, the CDR3 is TGTGCCAGCAGCTCGTCCCAGGGTGACCCTAATGAAAAACTGTTTTTT.